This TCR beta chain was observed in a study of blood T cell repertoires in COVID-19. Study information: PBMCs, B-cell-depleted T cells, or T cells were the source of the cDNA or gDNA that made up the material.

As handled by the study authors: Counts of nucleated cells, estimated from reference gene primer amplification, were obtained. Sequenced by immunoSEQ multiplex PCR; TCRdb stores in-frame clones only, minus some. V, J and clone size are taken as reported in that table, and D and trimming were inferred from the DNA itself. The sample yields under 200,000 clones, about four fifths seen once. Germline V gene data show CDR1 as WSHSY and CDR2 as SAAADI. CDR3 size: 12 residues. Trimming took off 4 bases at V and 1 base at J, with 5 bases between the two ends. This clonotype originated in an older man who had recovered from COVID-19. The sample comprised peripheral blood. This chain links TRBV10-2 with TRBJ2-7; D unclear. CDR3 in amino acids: CASSVASYEQYF. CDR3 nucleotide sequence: TGCGCCAGCAGTGTCGCGTCCTACGAGCAGTACTTC.